This T cell receptor beta chain was observed in a study of blood T cells in healthy people across ages. Study results and limitations: Relative to aged donors, long-lived donors carried more naive CD4+ cells and displayed higher diversity.

The second PCR ran about 7 to 12 cycles with a sample-barcoded 5' primer and J-beta primers. The yield of each sample was at least 2.5 million CDR3-containing paired-end reads. One entry per CDR3 protein results from TCRdb running MiXCR on the 5' RACE reads. The sample carries about 1,600,000 distinct CDR3 sequences, about 40% recorded once. Details on this clonotype: Its antigen is not known.

Trimming took 2 bases from V and 1 from J, leaving 9 bases between them. CDR1 MNHNS and CDR2 SASEGT come from the germline V gene. The CDR3 loop spans 14 amino acids. The chain couples TRBV6-1 to TRBJ2-7; D ambiguous. The sequence was obtained from a woman younger than 35 in good health. The sample taken for sequencing was blood. CDR3 sequence reads: CASSERPTSYEQYF. CDR3 in DNA: TGTGCCAGCAGTGAAAGGCCGACTTCCTACGAGCAGTACTTC.